The clone carrying this T cell receptor (beta chain) was found a few times. The antigen is undetermined. These data belong to a study of CD8 T cells in ankylosing spondylitis. The germline V gene has CDR1 DFQATT and CDR2 SNEGSKA (reference sequence). The CDR3 is 16 amino acids. Trimming pared 3 bases from V and 5 bases from J, leaving 22 bases between. As the method for making TCR beta libraries, quantitative 5'-RACE with molecular barcodes was used. MiXCR, run by TCRdb on the 5' RACE reads, gives a single entry per CDR3 protein. The sample contains fewer than 180,000 distinct CDR3 sequences, around 43% of which appear only once. General study points: Disease-linked clones, CD8+, were relatively rare in peripheral blood.

Sequences were obtained from synovial fluid, either unsorted or a sorted T cell fraction (not recorded which). The receptor was isolated from a male donor with ankylosing spondylitis. This chain uses TRBV20-1 with TRBJ1-2, with D hard to call. CDR3 coding DNA: TGCAGTGCTAGCCCCACAGTATACCTAACCCCGTATGGCTACACCTTC. Protein product: CSASPTVYLTPYGYTF.